A selection of T cell receptor beta chains follows, all from one sample in a study of shared clonotypes between healthy human individuals. Sequencing was performed with immunoSEQ multiplex PCR; in TCRdb, only in-frame clones are kept and a portion is missing. The profile shows around 1.9 million clones, 90% to 95% of them singletons. What was sequenced was naive CD8+ T cells from PBMCs. These TCRs come from a man aged 18 to 30 in good health. Some clones in this sample may be carry-over from other donors' samples. Each CDR3 is given with its conserved first and last residue. D genes are given only for firm matches. Not every row has a clone size; where given, it reads once, few, many or a size class.

v_call	d_call	j_call	clone_size	cdr3_aa	cdr3_nt
TRBV4-2	.	TRBJ1-1	few	CASSQVEGDGREAFF	TGTGCCAGCAGCCAAGTGGAAGGTGATGGCAGGGAAGCTTTCTTT
TRBV27	.	TRBJ1-4	once	CASRARGGNEKLFF	TGTGCCAGCAGGGCCCGGGGTGGTAATGAAAAACTGTTTTTT
TRBV7-6	.	TRBJ2-1	.	CASSPSGGGHNEQFF	TGTGCCAGCAGCCCCTCGGGGGGCGGTCACAATGAGCAGTTCTTC
TRBV19	.	TRBJ1-2	.	CASSMNQDTNYGYTF	TGTGCCAGTAGTATGAACCAGGACACGAACTATGGCTACACCTTC
TRBV5-6	.	TRBJ1-5	.	CASSLNPNQPQHF	TGTGCCAGCAGCTTAAACCCCAATCAGCCCCAGCATTTT
TRBV28	.	TRBJ2-7	.	CASSTSYEQYF	TGTGCCAGCAGTACCTCTTACGAGCAGTACTTC
TRBV9	.	TRBJ1-2	.	CASTLTGGLNGYTF	TGTGCCAGCACCCTGACCGGGGGTCTTAACGGCTACACCTTC
TRBV27	TRBD1	TRBJ1-1	.	CASSPGQGWTEAFF	TGTGCCAGCTCCCCGGGACAGGGTTGGACTGAAGCTTTCTTT
TRBV5-1	TRBD2	TRBJ2-7	.	CASSFTPAGGISSYEQYF	TGCGCCAGCAGCTTCACCCCAGCGGGAGGGATAAGCTCCTACGAGCAGTACTTC
TRBV5-6	.	TRBJ2-2	.	CASSLVGRFANTGELFF	TGTGCCAGCAGCTTGGTAGGACGGTTCGCGAACACCGGGGAGCTGTTTTTT
TRBV6-4	.	TRBJ2-7	.	CASSDWTEGAHFYEQYF	TGTGCCAGCAGTGACTGGACGGAGGGGGCCCACTTCTACGAGCAGTACTTC
TRBV27	TRBD2	TRBJ2-5	.	CASSFLAGGPLQETQYF	TGTGCCAGCAGTTTTCTAGCGGGAGGCCCGCTTCAAGAGACCCAGTACTTC
TRBV27	.	TRBJ1-1	few	CASSFTGNTEAFF	TGTGCCAGCAGTTTCACCGGGAACACTGAAGCTTTCTTT
TRBV7-9	.	TRBJ1-1	.	CASRGVSSMNTEAFF	TGTGCCAGCAGAGGGGTCAGCTCTATGAACACTGAAGCTTTCTTT
TRBV6-1	TRBD1	TRBJ1-2	.	CATRTGTGSSGYTF	TGTGCCACCCGAACCGGGACAGGTTCCAGTGGCTACACCTTC
TRBV27	.	TRBJ1-1	.	CASSPRHLNTEAFF	TGTGCCAGCAGTCCTCGCCACCTGAACACTGAAGCTTTCTTT
TRBV15	TRBD1	TRBJ2-4	.	CATSIGTGRNIQYF	TGTGCCACCAGCATAGGGACAGGGCGAAACATTCAGTACTTC
TRBV27	.	TRBJ2-7	.	CASSITDTSSAYYEQYF	TGTGCCAGCAGTATTACGGACACCTCCTCGGCTTACTACGAGCAGTACTTC
TRBV14	TRBD2	TRBJ2-1	.	CASSLGLAGNNEQFF	TGTGCCAGCAGCCTGGGACTAGCGGGGAACAATGAGCAGTTCTTC
TRBV9	.	TRBJ2-1	.	CASSVGARGEGNEQFF	TGTGCCAGCAGCGTAGGCGCTAGGGGAGAAGGCAATGAGCAGTTCTTC
TRBV29-1	.	TRBJ2-7	.	CSVETGYEQYF	TGCAGCGTTGAAACAGGGTACGAGCAGTACTTC
TRBV2	TRBD1	TRBJ1-1	.	CASSYQGTGPEAFF	TGTGCCAGCAGTTATCAAGGGACAGGCCCTGAAGCTTTCTTT
TRBV6-5	.	TRBJ1-5	.	CASSSSFGLDQPQHF	TGTGCCAGCAGTTCCTCCTTCGGGCTGGATCAGCCCCAGCATTTT
TRBV9	TRBD2	TRBJ2-7	.	CASSVGGGRGNEQYF	TGTGCCAGCAGCGTAGGTGGCGGGAGAGGTAACGAGCAGTACTTC
TRBV21-1	.	TRBJ2-7	once	CASSKAREPDYEQYF	TGTGCCAGCAGCAAAGCGCGGGAACCAGACTACGAGCAGTACTTC
TRBV27	.	TRBJ2-4	.	CASSYSSGYIQYF	TGTGCCAGCAGTTACTCCTCGGGTTACATTCAGTACTTC
TRBV11-2	.	TRBJ1-6	.	CASSSGVPLHF	TGTGCCAGCAGCTCAGGGGTGCCCCTCCACTTT
TRBV28	TRBD2	TRBJ2-7	.	CASSLAGGSSYEQYF	TGTGCCAGCAGTTTAGCGGGAGGTAGCTCCTACGAGCAGTACTTC
TRBV28	.	TRBJ2-7	once	CATKGRAAPYEQYF	TGTGCCACCAAGGGCAGAGCAGCCCCCTACGAGCAGTACTTC
TRBV19	TRBD1	TRBJ1-1	.	CASSIRDSNTEAFF	TGTGCCAGTAGTATCCGGGACAGTAACACTGAAGCTTTCTTT
TRBV6-4	.	TRBJ1-3	.	CASSDDSGNTIYF	TGTGCCAGCAGTGATGACTCTGGAAACACCATATATTTT
TRBV27	.	TRBJ1-1	.	CASSLSRGFTEAFF	TGTGCCAGCAGTTTATCGAGGGGTTTCACTGAAGCTTTCTTT
TRBV19	.	TRBJ2-2	.	CASSPGSRDGTGELFF	TGTGCCAGTAGCCCTGGCTCCAGGGACGGCACCGGGGAGCTGTTTTTT
TRBV7-9	.	TRBJ1-6	.	CASSLDQSSYNSPLHF	TGTGCCAGCAGCTTGGACCAAAGCTCCTATAATTCACCCCTCCACTTT
TRBV5-6	.	TRBJ1-1	.	CASSSYKTEAFF	TGTGCCAGCAGCTCGTACAAAACTGAAGCTTTCTTT